This record covers a single T cell receptor (beta chain). These data are taken from a study of response to subunit inactivated influenza vaccine. TCRdb re-called the RT-PCR reads with MiXCR, one entry per CDR3 protein. The repertoire holds roughly 620,000 distinct CDR3 sequences, roughly 12% seen once, with approximately 10% in the top ten. This same sample was also taken into another study, of T cells expressing NK-cell markers. This second study notes: What made the TCR beta cDNA was 5'RACE template switching with UMIs. Repertoires of TCR beta were obtained from T cells sorted as CD3+CD56+NKG2C+, CD3+CD56+NKG2C- and CD3+CD56-NKG2C+. In several experiments, sorting was restricted to alpha-beta TCR T cells by an anti-gamma-delta TCR antibody. For over 5 donors, the dominant NKG2C+ clonotypes made up roughly 1.0-7.0% of their CD8+ T cells. The CD3+CD56-NKG2C+ fraction was also led by these clonotypes in a few donors.

This clonotype was sampled from a man over 45 who received an inactivated influenza vaccine. This sample comprised PBMCs from blood, obtained on the day of vaccination.

In DNA, the CDR3 is TGTGCCAGCAGTGAAGAGGGACTGCTTAAGCTGTTTTTT. Its protein is CASSEEGLLKLFF. The rearrangement joins TRBV2 to TRBJ2-2; D perhaps matches TRBD2 (6 bases). CDR1 is SNHLY, CDR2 FYNNEI, per germline. The CDR3 loop spans 13 amino acids. With 1 base removed from V and 12 bases from J, the gap between germline ends came to 12 bases. Full variable domain (outside the CDR3, taken from reference TRBV2 and TRBJ2-2): EPEVTQTPSHQVTQMGQEVILRCVPISNHLYFYWYRQILGQKVEFLVSFYNNEISEKSEIFDDQFSVERPDGSNFTLKIRSTKLEDSAMYFCASSEEGLLKLFFGEGSRLTVL.